The 9 T cell receptor beta chains below all came from one sample that was sequenced in a study of blood T cell repertoires in COVID-19. TCRdb's table, derived via immunoSEQ multiplex PCR, lists solely in-frame clones and lacks some. Of 40,000 to 45,000 clones in the sample, 75% to 90% were seen once. The sample was peripheral blood. The receptors shown here come from a man between 50 and 59 years old with active COVID-19.

The J gene is TRBJ2-1, the V gene TRBV24-1, with D perhaps TRBD2 (7 bases). Germline V gene data show CDR1 as KGHDR and CDR2 as SFDVKD. Trimming pared 9 bases from V and 2 bases from J, leaving 19 bases between. There are 16 residues in the CDR3. DNA of the CDR3: TGTGCCACCGGGGAGGGGGGACTTGCCCCCTACAATGAGCAGTTCTTC. Protein sequence: CATGEGGLAPYNEQFF.

The gene calls are TRBV2 and TRBJ2-3; 9 nucleotides agree with TRBD2. CDR3 length equals 17 residues. Germline V gene sequence: CDR1 SNHLY, CDR2 FYNNEI. The V gene end was trimmed by 6 bases and the J gene end by 0 bases; junction bases not matched to a gene: 10. In DNA form, the CDR3 reads TGTGCCAGCAGGCAAAGGGCGGGAGGGCCGAGCACAGATACGCAGTATTTT. Amino acids: CASRQRAGGPSTDTQYF.

The J gene is TRBJ2-1, the V gene TRBV11-3, with 7 bases fitting TRBD2. V lost 5 bases and J lost 4; bases outside the gene matches: 11. Germline lookup yields CDR1 SGHNT and CDR2 YENEEA. The CDR3 totals 16 residues. CDR3 in amino acids: CASSPRWGGGYNEQFF. The CDR3 DNA reads as TGTGCCAGCAGCCCCCGTTGGGGCGGGGGTTACAATGAGCAGTTCTTC. Filled out from reference TRBV11-3 and TRBJ2-1, the complete variable domain reads EAGVVQSPRYKIIEKKQPVAFWCNPISGHNTLYWYLQNLGQGPELLIRYENEEAVDDSQLPKDRFSAERLKGVDSTLKIQPAELGDSAVYLCASSPRWGGGYNEQFFGPGTRLTVL.

This rearrangement joins TRBV5-6 to TRBJ2-2; D is ambiguous. V was shortened by 4 bases and J by 4 bases, with 11 bases between the two germline ends. Germline assignment: CDR1 SGHDT and CDR2 YYEEEE. The CDR3 covers 14 residues. CDR3 region: CASSPGRLTGELFF. The DNA for the CDR3 is TGTGCCAGCAGCCCCGGCAGGCTCACCGGGGAGCTGTTTTTT.

The chain uses TRBV28 and TRBJ1-2; 11 bases are a match to TRBD1. Germline-derived CDR1 and CDR2 are MDHEN and SYDVKM. Germline trimming cut 5 bases from V and 6 bases from J; bases unmatched to any gene: 8. There are 15 residues in the CDR3. The CDR3 loop is CASSADRGLLDGYTF. The CDR3 DNA sequence: TGTGCCAGCAGTGCGGACAGGGGGCTATTAGATGGCTACACCTTC.

This clone was recorded only once. DNA for the CDR3: TGTGCCACCAGTGATCCCGGGACTAGGTCATATGAGCAGTTCTTC. Its translation is CATSDPGTRSYEQFF. J is TRBJ2-1 and V is TRBV24-1; TRBD2 agrees at 8 bases. Germline V gives CDR1 KGHDR, CDR2 SFDVKD. The junction had 8 bases not matched to a gene; V was cut back by 3 bases and J by 8 bases. The CDR3 loop spans 15 amino acids.

This chain uses TRBV7-9 with TRBJ1-1, with D perhaps matching TRBD1 (5 bases). This CDR3 has 15 residues. Germline CDR1 reads SEHNR; CDR2 reads FQNEAQ (reference sequence). The germline V and J ends were trimmed by 4 bases and 0 bases, with 12 bases remaining between them. This CDR3 is CASSWGDSMNTEAFF. The DNA of the CDR3 is TGTGCCAGCAGCTGGGGCGACAGTATGAACACTGAAGCTTTCTTT.

This sequence joins TRBV11-2 and TRBJ2-7; a weak D match, TRBD2 (5 bases). The germline CDR1 and CDR2 sequences are SGHAT and FQNNGV. The CDR3 runs to 13 residues. The V gene lost 4 bases and the J gene lost 5 bases, with 12 bases spanning the gap. The CDR3 DNA reads as TGTGCCAGCAGCTCGGTCGGGGTCCACGAGCAGTACTTC. Translating it yields CASSSVGVHEQYF.

The chain employs TRBV5-8 and TRBJ2-7, with 7 bases lining up with TRBD2. The germline V gene encodes CDR1 SGHTS and CDR2 YDEGEE. The CDR3 has 13 amino acids. After removal of 4 bases from V and 2 bases from J, the junction contained 3 bases not matched to a gene. The CDR3 reads CASSTGTTYEQYF. CDR3 nucleotide sequence: TGTGCCAGCAGCACTGGGACTACCTACGAGCAGTACTTC. Based on the CDR3 plus reference TRBV5-8 and TRBJ2-7, the full variable domain is EAGVTQSPTHLIKTRGQQATLRCSPISGHTSVYWYQQALGLGLQFLLWYDEGEERNRGNFPPRFSGRQFPNYSSELNVNALELEDSALYLCASSTGTTYEQYFGPGTRLTVT.